One sample yielded the 4 T cell receptor beta chains listed below, sequenced in a study of T cell responses to AZD1222 COVID-19 vaccine. Generated by immunoSEQ multiplex PCR, the TCRdb table keeps only in-frame clones and is missing some. The data hold 140,000 to 150,000 clones, with roughly 89% observed a single time. The source was peripheral blood, collected on day 0 of AZD1222 vaccination. The receptors originated from an adult in good health.

The gene calls are TRBV5-5 and TRBJ1-2; D possibly corresponds to TRBD1 (5 bases). This CDR3 is built from 14 residues. From germline, CDR1 is SGHKS and CDR2 YYEKEE (reference sequence). V dropped 0 bases and J dropped 5 bases, with 11 bases sitting between them. CDR3 amino acids: CASSLEGRRYGYTF. The CDR3 region has the DNA TGTGCCAGCAGCTTGGAGGGGCGAAGGTATGGCTACACCTTC. The whole variable domain, remainder taken from reference TRBV5-5 and TRBJ1-2, is DAGVTQSPTHLIKTRGQQVTLRCSPISGHKSVSWYQQVLGQGPQFIFQYYEKEERGRGNFPDRFSARQFPNYSSELNVNALLLGDSALYLCASSLEGRRYGYTFGSGTRLTVV.

The chain carries TRBV2 and TRBJ1-5; D is perhaps TRBD1 (6 bases). The CDR3 has 14 residues. Trimming stripped 2 bases from V and 5 bases from J, with 10 bases between. The germline gives CDR1 SNHLY, CDR2 FYNNEI. In nucleotides, the CDR3 is TGTGCCAGCAGTGAACGGACAGAAGATCAGCCCCAGCATTTT. It is translated as CASSERTEDQPQHF.

In this sample, this clone turned up once. J is TRBJ1-5 and V is TRBV10-3, with 7 bases fitting TRBD1. This CDR3 has 14 residues. V lost 8 bases to trimming and J lost 0 bases; unmatched junction nucleotides: 4. Germline V lookup: CDR1 ENHRY, CDR2 SYGVKD. The DNA for the CDR3 is TGTGCCATCGGGAGACAGGGTAGCAATCAGCCCCAGCATTTT. Amino acid sequence: CAIGRQGSNQPQHF.

This clone was counted once. The rearrangement joins TRBV6-2 or TRBV6-3 to TRBJ2-5, with a weak D call TRBD1 (8 bases). The CDR3 length is 14 residues. The germline CDR1 and CDR2 sequences are MNHEY and SVGEGT. The V gene lost 6 bases and the J gene lost 5 bases, with 16 bases spanning the gap. In nucleotides, the CDR3 is TGTGCCAGCAGCCACAGGGGGGGTGGGGAGACCCAGTACTTC. Residues: CASSHRGGGETQYF.